The clone carrying this T cell receptor beta chain was observed a few times. Antigen: not known. Amplification targeted the TCR beta CDR3 regions, with RNA transcripts as the source material. An opening RT-PCR round employed HTBI primers and preceded a second-round multiplex PCR. MiXCR was run by TCRdb on the multiplex PCR reads, yielding one entry per CDR3 protein. This table holds hundreds of thousands of distinct CDR3 sequences, about a fifth found once. The sample comes from a study of Graves' ophthalmopathy and Graves' hyperthyroidism. The study's findings and limits: Detected in blood as well were most expanded thyroid clonotypes with frequency above 0.001.

The CDR3 contains 16 residues. The ends were cut back, 3 bases at V and 4 bases at J, with 18 bases in the middle. The germline gives CDR1 LNHDA, CDR2 SQIVND (reference sequence). This clonotype was obtained from a woman between 18 and 29 years old with stable Graves' hyperthyroidism. Some clones in this sample may be carry-over from other donors' samples. The chain recombines TRBV19 with TRBJ1-2; tentative D call: TRBD1 (6 bases). The specimen sequenced was peripheral blood. The CDR3 coding sequence is TGTGCCAGTAGTATGATAGCAACGGACAGCCCCTATGGCTACACCTTC. It is translated as CASSMIATDSPYGYTF.